The present T cell receptor (beta chain) was sequenced within a study of blood T cells in healthy people across ages. The CDR3 has 16 amino acids. J was trimmed by 7 bases and V by 6 bases; bases with no gene match: 11. The germline CDR1 and CDR2 sequences are MNHEY and SVGAGI. Extraction yielded at least 5 micrograms of total RNA per sample. This clonotype occurred a few times. A second PCR of roughly 6 to 12 cycles used a sample-barcoded 5' primer and a J-beta primer mix. Via MiXCR, TCRdb re-called the 5' RACE reads, giving one row per CDR3 protein. The sample shows some 1,500,000 distinct CDR3 sequences, roughly 43% of them seen only once.

This chain links TRBV6-5 with TRBJ2-1; TRBD2 aligns across 11 bases. This clonotype was sampled from a woman aged 18-35 years in good health. Sequences were obtained from blood. Written as DNA, the CDR3 is TGTGCCAGCAGAATCGGGACTAGCGGTAAACGGAATGAGCAGTTCTTC. Translated: CASRIGTSGKRNEQFF.